Each of the 9 T cell receptor beta chains below was sequenced from the same sample in a study of shared clonotypes between healthy human individuals. The data were produced by immunoSEQ multiplex PCR, yet TCRdb's version contains in-frame clones alone and is incomplete. This repertoire shows 2 million to 2.5 million clones, over 85% found once; its top ten account for about 0.39%. The sequenced material came from naive CD4+ T cells from PBMCs. This sample's subset: CD45RA+ positively selected. Receptor source: a man aged 18 to 30 in good health. Some clones in this sample may be carry-over from other donors' samples.

J is TRBJ1-5 and V is TRBV5-1; TRBD1 might be the D (6 bases). Germline CDR1 is SGHRS and CDR2 is YFSETQ. This CDR3 spans 16 amino acids. Trimming stripped 4 bases from V and 2 bases from J, with 16 bases between. The CDR3 sequence: CASSPGVSWGNQPQHF. As DNA, the CDR3 is TGCGCCAGCAGCCCAGGGGTCTCCTGGGGCAATCAGCCCCAGCATTTT. The full variable domain, in which reference TRBV5-1 and TRBJ1-5 provide the parts outside the CDR3, is KAGVTQTPRYLIKTRGQQVTLSCSPISGHRSVSWYQQTPGQGLQFLFEYFSETQRNKGNFPGRFSGRQFSNSRSEMNVSTLELGDSALYLCASSPGVSWGNQPQHFGDGTRLSIL.

This chain connects TRBV9 to TRBJ1-4; no firm D call. Per germline, CDR1 SGDLS and CDR2 YYNGEE. V dropped 0 bases and J dropped 12 bases, with 12 bases sitting between them. The CDR3 covers 13 residues. This CDR3 reads CASSVGPGEELFF. DNA of the CDR3: TGTGCCAGCAGCGTAGGTCCCGGAGAGGAACTGTTTTTT.

This rearrangement joins TRBV7-2 to TRBJ1-4; D perhaps matches TRBD1 (5 bases). This CDR3 is built from 14 residues. Germline V gene sequence: CDR1 SGHTA, CDR2 FQGNSA. V was trimmed by 1 base and J by 8 bases, leaving 11 bases between them. Here the CDR3 reads CASSLVGRGEKLFF. The CDR3 coding sequence is TGTGCCAGCAGCTTAGTTGGGCGGGGGGAAAAACTGTTTTTT.

CDR3 loop: CASSYRESSLTDTQYF. DNA of the CDR3: TGTGCCAGCAGTTACCGGGAGTCTAGCCTCACAGATACGCAGTATTTT. The chain uses TRBV6-5 and TRBJ2-3, with D perhaps TRBD2 (6 bases). Germline V gives CDR1 MNHEY, CDR2 SVGAGI. V lost 2 bases and J 2 bases, leaving 14 bases between the germline ends. This CDR3 is 16 amino acids long.

This chain uses TRBV23-1 with TRBJ2-2; D call uncertain. TRBV23-1 is flagged as an ORF with uncertain function. The CDR3 runs to 16 residues. V was cut by 0 bases and J by 4 bases, with 12 bases left in between. DNA for the CDR3: TGCGCCAGCAGTCAATCCCCGGCACGAACCACCGGGGAGCTGTTTTTT. Its translation: CASSQSPARTTGELFF.

V is TRBV6-6 and J is TRBJ2-5, with no clear D. V shed 1 base and J shed 7 bases, with 4 bases lying between them. The CDR3 has 11 residues. Germline loops: CDR1 MNHNY, CDR2 SVGAGI (reference sequence). Written as DNA, the CDR3 is TGTGCCAGCAGTTACTTGGGGACCCAGTACTTC. Protein: CASSYLGTQYF.

This clone was seen only once. The chain couples TRBV28 to TRBJ1-5; TRBD1 is a possible D gene (6 bases). Germline V gives CDR1 MDHEN, CDR2 SYDVKM. The CDR3 has 17 amino acids. Trimming shortened V by 3 bases and J by 7 bases, and 22 bases separated the two germline ends. In DNA, the CDR3 is TGTGCCAGCAGTTTTATGTTCCGGGGGGCCCCGGGCCAGCCCCAGCATTTT. Amino acid sequence: CASSFMFRGAPGQPQHF.

This chain uses TRBV30 with TRBJ2-2; D not resolved. CDR3 size: 14 residues. In germline, CDR1 is GTSNPN, CDR2 SVGIG (reference sequence). Between the trimmed V and J ends, which lost 3 bases and 0 bases, there was a span of 8 bases. CDR3 in amino acids: CAWRRRANTGELFF. The CDR3 DNA is TGTGCCTGGAGACGGAGAGCGAACACCGGGGAGCTGTTTTTT.

V gene TRBV19 combines with J gene TRBJ2-7; a possible D gene is TRBD1 (6 bases). The CDR3 covers 15 residues. Germline V gene data show CDR1 as LNHDA and CDR2 as SQIVND (reference sequence). V lost 6 bases to trimming and J lost 8 bases, with 23 bases between them. For the CDR3, the DNA is TGTGCCAGTAGAAGCCAATCAGGGGACATTAGCAAGCAGTACTTC. It encodes CASRSQSGDISKQYF.